This T cell receptor beta chain was identified in a study of blood T cell repertoires in COVID-19. In the study overall: The United States, Italy and Spain were the sources of the acute and convalescent COVID-19 samples. PBMCs, B-cell-depleted T cells, or T cells were the source of the cDNA or gDNA that made up the material.

There are 15 residues in the CDR3. CDR1 is LGHDT, CDR2 YNNKEL, per germline (reference sequence). J gave up 4 bases and V 3 bases, and 5 bases lay outside the gene matches. Original processing notes: Cell counts per sample came from amplifying reference gene primers. Clones were read by immunoSEQ multiplex PCR, and TCRdb kept only the in-frame ones, dropping some. D and trimming were read from the DNA, whereas the V and J calls and clone size are those reported in that table. The sample has around 340,000 clones; roughly 90% are singletons. The chain employs TRBV3-1 (or the pseudogene TRBV3-2) and TRBJ2-7; the match to TRBD2 covers 11 bases. Source material: peripheral blood. This TCR came from a woman aged 60 to 75 with COVID-19, enrolled during active disease. The CDR3 spells CASSQLSGGGYEQYF. The CDR3 region has the DNA TGTGCCAGCAGCCAGCTTAGCGGGGGGGGATACGAGCAGTACTTC.